The rows below give T cell receptor beta chains drawn from one sample of a study of blood T cell repertoires in COVID-19. Profiled with immunoSEQ multiplex PCR; TCRdb holds only in-frame clones, not every one. Of approximately 140,000 clones in the sample, about 90% were seen once. Sample: peripheral blood. Every receptor here comes from a woman aged 55 to 70 with acute or convalescent COVID-19. Each CDR3 is given with its conserved first and last residue. A D gene is named only where the DNA matches it firmly.

j_gene	d_gene	v_gene	CDR3nt	CDR3aa
TRBJ2-1	TRBD1	TRBV19	TGTGCCAGTAGTATCTGGGACAGGGGGAAACGCAATGAGCAGTTCTTC	CASSIWDRGKRNEQFF
TRBJ2-1	TRBD2	TRBV27	TGTGCCAGCAGTTTCCTCGGCGGGGGGGCCTTTAATGAGCAGTTCTTC	CASSFLGGGAFNEQFF
TRBJ2-7	TRBD1	TRBV15	TGTGCCACCAGCAGAGATAGGGTACAGGGGGCCTACGAGCAGTACTTC	CATSRDRVQGAYEQYF
TRBJ1-2	TRBD1	TRBV7-9	TGTGCCAGCAGCGACCTGGACAGGCCTAACTATGGCTACACCTTC	CASSDLDRPNYGYTF
TRBJ1-3	.	TRBV9	TGTGCCAGCAGCGTAGATCCAGGGCAGTGGAACCCTGGAAACACCATATATTTT	CASSVDPGQWNPGNTIYF
TRBJ2-3	TRBD1	TRBV6-6	TGTGCCAGCGAGGCCCAGGGGGGCACAGATACGCAGTATTTT	CASEAQGGTDTQYF
TRBJ1-4	.	TRBV7-2	TGTGCCAGCAGGGCAGGGGCCTATAATGAAAAACTGTTTTTT	CASRAGAYNEKLFF
TRBJ2-7	.	TRBV5-1	TGCGCCAGTAAGCTCCTCAGGGCGAGCTCCTACGAGCAGTACTTC	CASKLLRASSYEQYF
TRBJ1-1	.	TRBV7-8	TGTGCCAGCATACTGGATTTGGGCAGATATGAAGCTTTCTTT	CASILDLGRYEAFF
TRBJ1-1	.	TRBV7-9	TGTGCCAGCAGCTTAGAATTCATGAACACTGAAGCTTTCTTT	CASSLEFMNTEAFF
TRBJ1-4	TRBD1	TRBV4-1	TGCGCCAGCAGCCAAGAGCGTTACCCGGGACAGGGGCCCAATATGCTGTTTTTT	CASSQERYPGQGPNMLFF
TRBJ1-1	TRBD1	TRBV28	TGTGCCAGCAGCTATTTGACAGGGCAAGGAAACACTGAAGCTTTCTTT	CASSYLTGQGNTEAFF
TRBJ1-5	TRBD1	TRBV30	TGTGCCTGGGGACAGGCTGGGAATCAGCCCCAGCATTTT	CAWGQAGNQPQHF